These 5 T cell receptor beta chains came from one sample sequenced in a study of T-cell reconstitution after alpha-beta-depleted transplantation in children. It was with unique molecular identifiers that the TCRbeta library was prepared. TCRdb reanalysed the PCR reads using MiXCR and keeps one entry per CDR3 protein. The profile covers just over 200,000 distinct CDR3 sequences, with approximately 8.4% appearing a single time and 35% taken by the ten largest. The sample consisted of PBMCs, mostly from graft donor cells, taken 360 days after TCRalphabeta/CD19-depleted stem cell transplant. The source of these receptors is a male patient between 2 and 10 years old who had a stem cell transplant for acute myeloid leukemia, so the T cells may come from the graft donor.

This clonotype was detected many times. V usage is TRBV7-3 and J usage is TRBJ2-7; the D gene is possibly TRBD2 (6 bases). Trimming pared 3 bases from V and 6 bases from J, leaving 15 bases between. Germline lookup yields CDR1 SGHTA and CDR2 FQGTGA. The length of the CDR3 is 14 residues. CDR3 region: CASSFSRDSGEQYF. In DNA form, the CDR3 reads TGTGCCAGCAGCTTTTCACGGGACTCCGGCGAGCAGTACTTC. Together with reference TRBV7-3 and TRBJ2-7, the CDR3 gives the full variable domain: GAGVSQTPSNKVTEKGKYVELRCDPISGHTALYWYRQSLGQGPEFLIYFQGTGAADDSGLPNDRFFAVRPEGSVSTLKIQRTERGDSAVYLCASSFSRDSGEQYFGPGTRLTVT.

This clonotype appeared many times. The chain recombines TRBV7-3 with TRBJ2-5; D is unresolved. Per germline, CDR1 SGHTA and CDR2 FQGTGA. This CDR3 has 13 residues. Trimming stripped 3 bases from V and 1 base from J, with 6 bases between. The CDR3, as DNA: TGTGCCAGCAGCTTTTCTATCCAAGAGACCCAGTACTTC. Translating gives CASSFSIQETQYF.

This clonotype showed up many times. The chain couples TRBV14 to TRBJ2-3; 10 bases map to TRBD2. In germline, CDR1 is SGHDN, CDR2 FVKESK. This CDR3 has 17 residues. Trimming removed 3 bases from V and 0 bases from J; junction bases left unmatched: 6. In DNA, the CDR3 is TGTGCCAGCAGCCATATCCCTAGCGGGGGAAGCACAGATACGCAGTATTTT. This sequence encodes CASSHIPSGGSTDTQYF. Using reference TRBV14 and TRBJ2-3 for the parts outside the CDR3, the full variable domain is EAGVTQFPSHSVIEKGQTVTLRCDPISGHDNLYWYRRVMGKEIKFLLHFVKESKQDESGMPNNRFLAERTGGTYSTLKVQPAELEDSGVYFCASSHIPSGGSTDTQYFGPGTRLTVL.

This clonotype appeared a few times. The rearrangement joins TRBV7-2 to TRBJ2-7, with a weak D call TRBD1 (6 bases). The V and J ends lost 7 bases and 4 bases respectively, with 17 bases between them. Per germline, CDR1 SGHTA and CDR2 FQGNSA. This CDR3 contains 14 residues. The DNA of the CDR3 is TGTGCCAGCACCACTACAGGGATGGGTTACGAGCAGTACTTC. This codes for CASTTTGMGYEQYF.

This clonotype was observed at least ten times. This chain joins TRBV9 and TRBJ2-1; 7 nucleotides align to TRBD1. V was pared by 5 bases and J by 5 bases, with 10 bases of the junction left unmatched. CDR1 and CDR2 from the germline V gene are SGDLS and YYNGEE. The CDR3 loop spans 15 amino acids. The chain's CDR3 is CASRPSGTANNEQFF. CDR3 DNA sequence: TGTGCCAGCAGACCTTCCGGGACAGCTAACAATGAGCAGTTCTTC.